Sequencing of this TCR beta chain was carried out in a study of OX40 agonist ivuxolimab in advanced cancers. At the level of the study: As their treatment, patients were administered ivuxolimab, an agonistic anti-OX40 (CD134) antibody.

At baseline, cycle 4 day 1, and cycle 7 day 1, blood was sampled. Comment on this clone: Its antigen is not known.

Here immunoSEQ multiplex PCR was the method, and the copy in TCRdb shows in-frame clones only, minus some. The sample yields 100,000 to 140,000 clones, 91% seen once. Overall study findings and caveats: CD8+ T cells (on average) carried more expanded clones than CD4+ T cells.

The source of this sequence is an adult with an advanced solid tumor such as melanoma, head and neck, liver or kidney cancer. Source: CD4+ or CD8+ T cells sorted from blood, taken in a trial of the OX40 agonist ivuxolimab.

This CDR3 reads CASSSRGEGAGNTIYF. The CDR3 DNA is TGTGCCAGCAGTTCCCGGGGGGAGGGGGCTGGAAACACCATATATTTT. This chain uses TRBV28 with TRBJ1-3, with TRBD1 as a possible D gene (6 bases). Germline V lookup: CDR1 MDHEN, CDR2 SYDVKM. The V and J ends lost 4 bases and 2 bases respectively, with 15 bases between them. The CDR3 is 16 amino acids.